Described below is a single T cell receptor beta chain sequence and its context. In the original processing: From reference gene primer amplification, estimates of nucleated cell counts were derived. TCRdb's table, derived via immunoSEQ multiplex PCR, lists solely in-frame clones and lacks some. V and J calls and clone size come straight from that table; D and trimming were deduced from the DNA. Seen here are 250,000 to 300,000 clones, around 83% observed once, and the top ten hold roughly 5.7%. The sample belongs to a study of blood T cell repertoires in COVID-19. Looking at the study overall: Both acute and convalescent COVID-19 samples were obtained from the United States, Italy and Spain. T cells, B-cell-depleted T cells, or PBMCs supplied cDNA or gDNA.

The CDR3 runs to 15 residues. V was shortened by 0 bases and J by 0 bases, with 7 bases between the two germline ends. Looked up from germline, CDR1 is WSHSY and CDR2 is SAAADI. The sequenced sample consisted of peripheral blood. The rearrangement uses TRBV10-2 and TRBJ2-3; TRBD1 might be the D (5 bases). The receptor comes from a man at least 80 years old with acute or convalescent COVID-19. The CDR3 region has the DNA TGCGCCAGCAGTGAGTCGACAGTCAGCACAGATACGCAGTATTTT. Amino acid sequence: CASSESTVSTDTQYF.